This is a list of T cell receptor beta chains from one sample in a study of T cells in Graves' hyperthyroidism and ophthalmopathy. Via MiXCR, TCRdb re-called the multiplex PCR reads, giving one row per CDR3 protein. The sample shows about 360,000 distinct CDR3 sequences, about 13% of them seen only once. The sample consisted of blood. These receptor sequences come from a woman aged 18-29 years with Graves' hyperthyroidism. Both conserved end residues are trimmed from each CDR3. The D gene is left open where the match is weak.

v_call: TRBV20-1
j_call: TRBJ2-7
d_call: TRBD1
cdr3_length: 11
cdr3_aa: SATGDFSYEQY

v_call: TRBV20-1
j_call: TRBJ1-2
d_call: NA
cdr3_length: 13
cdr3_aa: SARAYTFRGNGYT

v_call: TRBV7-9
j_call: TRBJ2-5
d_call: NA
cdr3_length: 13
cdr3_aa: ASSLGPGAQETQY

v_call: TRBV28
j_call: TRBJ1-2
d_call: NA
cdr3_length: 11
cdr3_aa: ASSTWGRGGYT

v_call: TRBV6-2/TRBV6-3
j_call: TRBJ2-7
d_call: TRBD2
cdr3_length: 13
cdr3_aa: ASSYSPLAGYEQY

v_call: TRBV19
j_call: TRBJ2-7
d_call: NA
cdr3_length: 14
cdr3_aa: ASSISGPSSSYEQY

v_call: TRBV20-1
j_call: TRBJ1-1
d_call: NA
cdr3_length: 11
cdr3_aa: SADGHLNTEAF

v_call: TRBV7-9
j_call: TRBJ2-1
d_call: TRBD2
cdr3_length: 13
cdr3_aa: ASSFRTPYGEGQF

v_call: TRBV10-3
j_call: TRBJ2-2
d_call: TRBD2
cdr3_length: 13
cdr3_aa: AITPREGDTGELL

v_call: TRBV7-2
j_call: TRBJ2-5
d_call: TRBD2
cdr3_length: 15
cdr3_aa: ASSLGTLAGGGETQY

v_call: TRBV7-8
j_call: TRBJ1-2
d_call: NA
cdr3_length: 13
cdr3_aa: ASNPTATFTYGYT

v_call: TRBV20-1
j_call: TRBJ2-1
d_call: NA
cdr3_length: 12
cdr3_aa: SATETEVGNEQF

v_call: TRBV7-3
j_call: TRBJ2-3
d_call: TRBD1
cdr3_length: 12
cdr3_aa: ASSPTGVPDTQY

v_call: TRBV24-1
j_call: TRBJ2-7
d_call: TRBD2
cdr3_length: 12
cdr3_aa: ATSAPGGGGKQY

v_call: TRBV20-1
j_call: TRBJ2-7
d_call: NA
cdr3_length: 13
cdr3_aa: SALDPQRSSYEQY

v_call: TRBV18
j_call: TRBJ1-1
d_call: NA
cdr3_length: 12
cdr3_aa: ASSPRGKDTEAF

v_call: TRBV20-1
j_call: TRBJ1-5
d_call: NA
cdr3_length: 12
cdr3_aa: SAGGYYSNQPQH

v_call: TRBV10-2
j_call: TRBJ1-4
d_call: NA
cdr3_length: 16
cdr3_aa: ASSAVEGIASGDEKLF

v_call: TRBV6-1
j_call: TRBJ1-5
d_call: TRBD1
cdr3_length: 14
cdr3_aa: ASREGQGAPNQPQH

v_call: TRBV27
j_call: TRBJ1-3
d_call: NA
cdr3_length: 13
cdr3_aa: ASSLDGGIGNTIY

v_call: TRBV20-1
j_call: TRBJ1-6
d_call: TRBD1
cdr3_length: 13
cdr3_aa: SARARDRGLTPLH

v_call: TRBV6-1
j_call: TRBJ1-3
d_call: TRBD1
cdr3_length: 14
cdr3_aa: ASSERTGSSGNTIY

v_call: TRBV7-8
j_call: TRBJ2-6
d_call: TRBD1
cdr3_length: 15
cdr3_aa: ASSLEYRGFGANVLT

v_call: TRBV5-1
j_call: TRBJ1-6
d_call: NA
cdr3_length: 12
cdr3_aa: ASSPGVANSPLH

v_call: TRBV19
j_call: TRBJ1-2
d_call: NA
cdr3_length: 15
cdr3_aa: ASSIIIGQSANYGYT

v_call: TRBV24-1
j_call: TRBJ2-1
d_call: TRBD1
cdr3_length: 13
cdr3_aa: ATSDPGQGNNEQF

v_call: TRBV5-1
j_call: TRBJ2-7
d_call: NA
cdr3_length: 13
cdr3_aa: ASSLVASATYEQY